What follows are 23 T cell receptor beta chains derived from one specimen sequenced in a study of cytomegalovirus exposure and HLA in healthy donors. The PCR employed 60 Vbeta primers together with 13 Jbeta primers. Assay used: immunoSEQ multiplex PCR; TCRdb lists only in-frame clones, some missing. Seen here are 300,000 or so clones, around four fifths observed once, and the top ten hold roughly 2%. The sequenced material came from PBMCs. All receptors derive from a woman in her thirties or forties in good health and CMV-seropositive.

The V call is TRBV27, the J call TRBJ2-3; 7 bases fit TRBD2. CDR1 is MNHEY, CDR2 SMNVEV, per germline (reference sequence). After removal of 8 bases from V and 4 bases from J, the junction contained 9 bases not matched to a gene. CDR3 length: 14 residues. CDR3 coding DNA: TGTGCCAGCCGCGGGCGGGAGTGGGCAGATACGCAGTATTTT. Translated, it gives CASRGREWADTQYF.

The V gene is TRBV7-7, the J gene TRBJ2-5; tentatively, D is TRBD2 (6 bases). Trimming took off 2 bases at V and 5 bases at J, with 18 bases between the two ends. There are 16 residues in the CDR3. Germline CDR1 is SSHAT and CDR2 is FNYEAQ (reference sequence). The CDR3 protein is CASSLPPHGSGETQYF. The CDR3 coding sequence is TGTGCCAGCAGCTTACCCCCCCACGGGAGCGGTGAGACCCAGTACTTC.

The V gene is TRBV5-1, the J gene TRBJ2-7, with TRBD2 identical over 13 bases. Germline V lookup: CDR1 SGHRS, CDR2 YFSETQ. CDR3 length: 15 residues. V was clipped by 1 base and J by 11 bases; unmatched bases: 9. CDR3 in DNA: TGCGCCAGCAGCTTGCAAGGACTAGCGGGAGTTTTAGAGTACTTC. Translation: CASSLQGLAGVLEYF. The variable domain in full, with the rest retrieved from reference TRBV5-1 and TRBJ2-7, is KAGVTQTPRYLIKTRGQQVTLSCSPISGHRSVSWYQQTPGQGLQFLFEYFSETQRNKGNFPGRFSGRQFSNSRSEMNVSTLELGDSALYLCASSLQGLAGVLEYFGPGTRLTVT.

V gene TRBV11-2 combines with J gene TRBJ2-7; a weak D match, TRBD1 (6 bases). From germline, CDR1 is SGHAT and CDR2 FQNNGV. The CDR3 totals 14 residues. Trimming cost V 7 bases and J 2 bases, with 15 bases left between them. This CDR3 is CASTQGGYTYEQYF. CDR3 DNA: TGTGCCAGCACCCAAGGGGGTTACACCTACGAGCAGTACTTC.

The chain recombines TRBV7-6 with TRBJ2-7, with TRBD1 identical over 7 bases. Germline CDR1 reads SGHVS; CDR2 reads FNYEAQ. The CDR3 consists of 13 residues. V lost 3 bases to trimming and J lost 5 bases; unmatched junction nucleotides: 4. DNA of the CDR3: TGTGCCAGCAGCTTGGACAGGAAGGACGAGCAGTACTTC. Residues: CASSLDRKDEQYF. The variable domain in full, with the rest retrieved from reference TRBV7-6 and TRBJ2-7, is GAGVSQSPRYKVTKRGQDVALRCDPISGHVSLYWYRQALGQGPEFLTYFNYEAQQDKSGLPNDRFSAERPEGSISTLTIQRTEQRDSAMYRCASSLDRKDEQYFGPGTRLTVT.

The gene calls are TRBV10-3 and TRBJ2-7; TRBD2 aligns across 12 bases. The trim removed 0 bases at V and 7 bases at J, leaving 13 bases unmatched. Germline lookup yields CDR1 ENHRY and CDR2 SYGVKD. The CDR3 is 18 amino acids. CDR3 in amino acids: CAISESKRLAGGLEEQYF. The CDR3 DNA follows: TGTGCCATCAGTGAGTCTAAACGGCTAGCGGGAGGGTTGGAAGAGCAGTACTTC.

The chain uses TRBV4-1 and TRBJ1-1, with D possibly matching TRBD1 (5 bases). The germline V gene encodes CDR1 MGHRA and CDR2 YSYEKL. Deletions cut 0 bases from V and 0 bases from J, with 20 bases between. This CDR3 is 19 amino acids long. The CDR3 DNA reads TGCGCCAGCAGCCAAGATCGAGTTCAGCCGGGGGGTGTGAACACTGAAGCTTTCTTT. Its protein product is CASSQDRVQPGGVNTEAFF.

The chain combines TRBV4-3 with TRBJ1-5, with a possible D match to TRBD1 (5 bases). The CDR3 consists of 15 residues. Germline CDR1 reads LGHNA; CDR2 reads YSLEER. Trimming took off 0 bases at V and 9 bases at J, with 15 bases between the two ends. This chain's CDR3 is CASSQDLTKQGPQHF. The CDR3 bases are TGCGCCAGCAGCCAAGATCTCACTAAGCAGGGGCCCCAGCATTTT.

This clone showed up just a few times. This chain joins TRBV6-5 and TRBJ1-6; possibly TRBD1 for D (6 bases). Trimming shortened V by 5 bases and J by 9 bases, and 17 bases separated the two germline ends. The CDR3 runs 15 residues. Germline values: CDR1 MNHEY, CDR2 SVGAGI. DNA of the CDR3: TGTGCCAGCAGTCAACGAGGGGGTTGGAGTTCACCCCTCCACTTT. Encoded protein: CASSQRGGWSSPLHF.

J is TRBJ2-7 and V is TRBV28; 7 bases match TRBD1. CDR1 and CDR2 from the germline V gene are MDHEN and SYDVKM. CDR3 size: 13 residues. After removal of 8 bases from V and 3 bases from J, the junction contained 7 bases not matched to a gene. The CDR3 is CASGTAQVYEQYF. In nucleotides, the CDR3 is TGTGCCAGCGGGACAGCCCAGGTCTACGAGCAGTACTTC.

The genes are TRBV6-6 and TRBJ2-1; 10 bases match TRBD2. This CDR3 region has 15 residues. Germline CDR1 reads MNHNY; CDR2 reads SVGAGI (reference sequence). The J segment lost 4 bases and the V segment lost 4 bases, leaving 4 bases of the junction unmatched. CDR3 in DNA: TGTGCCAGCAGTTCCCAGCGGGAGGGATACAATGAGCAGTTCTTC. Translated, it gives CASSSQREGYNEQFF.

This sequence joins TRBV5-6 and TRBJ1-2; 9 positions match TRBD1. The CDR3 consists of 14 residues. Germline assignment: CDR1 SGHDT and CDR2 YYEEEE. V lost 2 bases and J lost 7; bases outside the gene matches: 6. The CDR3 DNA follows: TGTGCCAGCAGCTTAGCACAGGGGGCTATTGGCTACACCTTC. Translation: CASSLAQGAIGYTF.

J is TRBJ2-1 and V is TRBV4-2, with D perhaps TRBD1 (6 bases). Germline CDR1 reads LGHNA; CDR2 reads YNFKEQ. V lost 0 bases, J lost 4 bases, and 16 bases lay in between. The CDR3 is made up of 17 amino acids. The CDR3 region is CASSQDGTRPLYNEQFF. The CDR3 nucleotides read TGTGCCAGCAGCCAAGATGGGACACGGCCCTTATACAATGAGCAGTTCTTC.

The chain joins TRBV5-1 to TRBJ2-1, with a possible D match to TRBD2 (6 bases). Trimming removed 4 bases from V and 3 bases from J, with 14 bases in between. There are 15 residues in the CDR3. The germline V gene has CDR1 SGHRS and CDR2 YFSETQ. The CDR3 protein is CASSVTGDFYNEQFF. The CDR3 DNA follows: TGCGCCAGCAGCGTAACGGGGGACTTCTACAATGAGCAGTTCTTC. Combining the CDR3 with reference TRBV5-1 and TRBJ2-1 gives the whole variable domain KAGVTQTPRYLIKTRGQQVTLSCSPISGHRSVSWYQQTPGQGLQFLFEYFSETQRNKGNFPGRFSGRQFSNSRSEMNVSTLELGDSALYLCASSVTGDFYNEQFFGPGTRLTVL.

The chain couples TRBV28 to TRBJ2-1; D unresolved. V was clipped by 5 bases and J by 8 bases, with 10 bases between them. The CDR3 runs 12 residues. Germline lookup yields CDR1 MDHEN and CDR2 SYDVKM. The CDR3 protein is CASSAQYHEQFF. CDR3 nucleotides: TGTGCCAGCAGTGCCCAGTACCATGAGCAGTTCTTC.

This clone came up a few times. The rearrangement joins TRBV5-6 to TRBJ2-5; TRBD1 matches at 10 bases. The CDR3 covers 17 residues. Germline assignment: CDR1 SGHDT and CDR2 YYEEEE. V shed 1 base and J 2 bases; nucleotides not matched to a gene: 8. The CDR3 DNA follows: TGTGCCAGCAGCTTGCCCGGGACAGGGGTAGGACAAGAGACCCAGTACTTC. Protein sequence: CASSLPGTGVGQETQYF.

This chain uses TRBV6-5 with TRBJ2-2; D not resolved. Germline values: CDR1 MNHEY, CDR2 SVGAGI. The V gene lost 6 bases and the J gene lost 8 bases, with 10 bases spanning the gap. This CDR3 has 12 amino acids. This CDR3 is CASRREVGELFF. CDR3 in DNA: TGTGCCAGCAGGAGAGAGGTGGGGGAGCTGTTTTTT.

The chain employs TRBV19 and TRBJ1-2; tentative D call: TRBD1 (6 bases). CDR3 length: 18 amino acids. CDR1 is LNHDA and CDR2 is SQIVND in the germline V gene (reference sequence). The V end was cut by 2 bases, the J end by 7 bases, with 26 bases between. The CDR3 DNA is TGTGCCAGTAGTATATTTCCCACCACCGGGACATTGGTTCGTGGCTACACCTTC. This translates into CASSIFPTTGTLVRGYTF.

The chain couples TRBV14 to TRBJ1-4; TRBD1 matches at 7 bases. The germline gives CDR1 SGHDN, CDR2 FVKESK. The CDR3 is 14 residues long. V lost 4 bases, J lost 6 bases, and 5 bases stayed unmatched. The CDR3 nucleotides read TGTGCCAGCAGCCGACAGGGAAGAGATGAAAAACTGTTTTTT. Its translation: CASSRQGRDEKLFF.

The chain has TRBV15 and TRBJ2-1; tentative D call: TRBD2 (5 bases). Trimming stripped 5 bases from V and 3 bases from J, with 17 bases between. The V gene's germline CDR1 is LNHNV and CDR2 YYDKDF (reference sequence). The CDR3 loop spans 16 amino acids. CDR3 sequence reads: CATSVSGISIYNEQFF. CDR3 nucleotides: TGTGCCACCAGCGTCTCGGGAATATCAATCTACAATGAGCAGTTCTTC.

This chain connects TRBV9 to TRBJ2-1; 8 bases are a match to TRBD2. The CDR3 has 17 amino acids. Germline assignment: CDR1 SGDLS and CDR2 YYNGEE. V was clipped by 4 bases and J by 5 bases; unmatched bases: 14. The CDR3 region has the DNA TGTGCCAGCAGCACTCCGGGACTAGGGTTCCAAAACAATGAGCAGTTCTTC. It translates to CASSTPGLGFQNNEQFF.

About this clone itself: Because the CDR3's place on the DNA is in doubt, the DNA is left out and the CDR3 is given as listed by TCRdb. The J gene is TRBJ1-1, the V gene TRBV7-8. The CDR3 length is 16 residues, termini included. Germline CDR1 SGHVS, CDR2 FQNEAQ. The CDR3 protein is CASSLAFGAGGTEAFF.

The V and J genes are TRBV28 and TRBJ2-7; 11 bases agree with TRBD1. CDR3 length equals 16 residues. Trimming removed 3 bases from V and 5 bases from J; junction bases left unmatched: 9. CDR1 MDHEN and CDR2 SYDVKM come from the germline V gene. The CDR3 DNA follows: TGTGCCAGCAGTTTGCCGGGACAGGGGGGGGCCCACGAGCAGTACTTC. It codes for CASSLPGQGGAHEQYF.